This paragraph reports one TCR beta chain. CDR3 length: 14 residues. V lost 0 bases and J lost 6, with 9 bases in between. Germline V CDR1 and CDR2: SNHLY, FYNNEI. These data come from a study of blood T cell repertoires in COVID-19. This table comes from immunoSEQ multiplex PCR, and its TCRdb copy is limited to in-frame clones, with some not included. Of about 170,000 clones listed, approximately 86% are singletons. The sequenced sample consisted of peripheral blood. The V gene is TRBV2, the J gene TRBJ1-5; no reliable D call. The source of this sequence is a woman aged 80 or older with COVID-19, enrolled during active disease. The DNA of the CDR3 is TGTGCCAGCAGTGAAGCTTACGGGTCTCAGCCCCAGCATTTT. Its translation: CASSEAYGSQPQHF.